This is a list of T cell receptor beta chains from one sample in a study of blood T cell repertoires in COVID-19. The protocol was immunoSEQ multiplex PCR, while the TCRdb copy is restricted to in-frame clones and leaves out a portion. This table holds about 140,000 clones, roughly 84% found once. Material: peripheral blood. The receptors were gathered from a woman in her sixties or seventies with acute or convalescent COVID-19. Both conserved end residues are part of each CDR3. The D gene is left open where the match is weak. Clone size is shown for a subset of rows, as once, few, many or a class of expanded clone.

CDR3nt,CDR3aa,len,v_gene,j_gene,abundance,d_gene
TGTGCCAGTGGCCGGGACAGGGGTTTGAATGAGCAGTTCTTC,CASGRDRGLNEQFF,14,TRBV19,TRBJ2-1,NA,TRBD1
TGTGCCAGCAGCCCGATAGGACTACATACGCAGTATTTT,CASSPIGLHTQYF,13,TRBV7-9,TRBJ2-3,NA,NA
TGTGCCAGCAGCCATGTTAGGGGAAATGAAGCTTTCTTT,CASSHVRGNEAFF,13,TRBV3-1/TRBV3-2,TRBJ1-1,NA,NA
TGTGCCAGTAGTATTGATAACAATGTCGCGGCTCAGCCCCAGCATTTT,CASSIDNNVAAQPQHF,16,TRBV19,TRBJ1-5,NA,NA
TGCGCCAGCAGCCACACTACTAGCGGGACTGGCGGGGAGCTGTTTTTT,CASSHTTSGTGGELFF,16,TRBV4-3,TRBJ2-2,NA,TRBD2
TGTGCCAGCAGCCCACGCGCTAGAGCGGATAGGTCAGATACGCAGTATTTT,CASSPRARADRSDTQYF,17,TRBV11-2,TRBJ2-3,once,NA
TGTGCCAGCAGCCACCTGCCAGGGGGCGGCAATCAGCCCCAGCATTTT,CASSHLPGGGNQPQHF,16,TRBV28,TRBJ1-5,NA,TRBD1
TGTGCCAGCAGCCAGAACCGGGACAGGGATCAGCCCCAGCATTTT,CASSQNRDRDQPQHF,15,TRBV6-6,TRBJ1-5,few,TRBD1
TGCGCCAGCAGCCAACCGACAGCGAACACTGAAGCTTTCTTT,CASSQPTANTEAFF,14,TRBV4-1,TRBJ1-1,NA,NA
TGTGCCAGCAGCTCTAGGACAGGTTTGAACACTGAAGCTTTCTTT,CASSSRTGLNTEAFF,15,TRBV7-8,TRBJ1-1,NA,TRBD1
TGTGCCAGCAGCTTGCGAGGGCCGCTCATGAACACTGAAGCTTTCTTT,CASSLRGPLMNTEAFF,16,TRBV5-6,TRBJ1-1,NA,NA
TGTGCCTCCCACAGGGGGCCCGATCAGCCCCAGCATTTT,CASHRGPDQPQHF,13,TRBV10-3,TRBJ1-5,NA,TRBD1
TGCGCCAGCAGTTTGGGGACATCTAACACTGAAGCTTTCTTT,CASSLGTSNTEAFF,14,TRBV5-1,TRBJ1-1,NA,NA
TGCGCCAGCAGCTTGGCCTCTGGGGCCTTATATGGCTACACCTTC,CASSLASGALYGYTF,15,TRBV5-1,TRBJ1-2,NA,NA
TGCGCCAGCAGCCAAGGACGTCAGGAGGCCTACGAGCAGTACTTC,CASSQGRQEAYEQYF,15,TRBV4-1,TRBJ2-7,NA,NA
TGTGCCAGCAGTTACGCCTCAGGGGGCTACACCTTC,CASSYASGGYTF,12,TRBV6-5,TRBJ1-2,NA,NA
TGTGCCAGCAGCGTAGCGGGTGCTGGAAACACCATATATTTT,CASSVAGAGNTIYF,14,TRBV9,TRBJ1-3,NA,NA
TGTGCCAGCAGTTTGGAGGGCTACCAGCCCCAGCATTTT,CASSLEGYQPQHF,13,TRBV27,TRBJ1-5,NA,NA
TGTGCCAGCCCTCAGGGACTTCTTTCCTACGAGCAGTACTTC,CASPQGLLSYEQYF,14,TRBV27,TRBJ2-7,NA,NA
TGTGCCAGCAGTTACGCGGAGAACTATGGCTACACCTTC,CASSYAENYGYTF,13,TRBV6-5,TRBJ1-2,NA,NA
TGCGCCAGCAGCCAAGACTGGTTGGTACTACTATACGGCTACACCTTC,CASSQDWLVLLYGYTF,16,TRBV4-3,TRBJ1-2,NA,NA
TGCGCCAGCAGCCAAGAAATCCAGAGGTCCTACGAGCAGTACTTC,CASSQEIQRSYEQYF,15,TRBV4-3,TRBJ2-7,NA,NA
TGTGCCTCCAAATCCCCACCTATAGAGACCCAGTACTTC,CASKSPPIETQYF,13,TRBV12-3/TRBV12-4,TRBJ2-5,NA,NA
TGTGCCAGCAGCCAACCGCGGGGCATCTCTGGAAACACCATATATTTT,CASSQPRGISGNTIYF,16,TRBV3-1/TRBV3-2,TRBJ1-3,NA,NA
TGTGCCAGCAGTCCACTAACTAGATACGAGCAGTACTTC,CASSPLTRYEQYF,13,TRBV28,TRBJ2-7,NA,NA
TGCGCCAGCAGGTTACAGCCTTCTAACTATGGCTACACCTTC,CASRLQPSNYGYTF,14,TRBV5-1,TRBJ1-2,NA,NA
TGTGCCACCAGCAGAGTGGTAAGGGACAGGGGGCGAGATGGCTACACCTTC,CATSRVVRDRGRDGYTF,17,TRBV15,TRBJ1-2,NA,TRBD1
TGCGCCAGCAGAGCCGCGGGACAGGAGTTTGAAGCTTTCTTT,CASRAAGQEFEAFF,14,TRBV10-2,TRBJ1-1,NA,TRBD1
TGTGCCAGCAGTTACACTAGACTAGCGGGAGTTCACGAGCAGTACTTC,CASSYTRLAGVHEQYF,16,TRBV6-5,TRBJ2-7,NA,TRBD2
TGTGCCAGCAGCACACAGGGTTACGAGCAGTACTTC,CASSTQGYEQYF,12,TRBV27,TRBJ2-7,NA,NA
TGTGCCAGCAGTTTCGGCAGGGGGTCCCACGATAACTACGAGCAGTACTTC,CASSFGRGSHDNYEQYF,17,TRBV27,TRBJ2-7,few,TRBD1
TGTGCCAGCTCACCCGGGGGAAACACCATATATTTT,CASSPGGNTIYF,12,TRBV18,TRBJ1-3,NA,NA
TGTGCCAGCAGTCCTGGACAGGGGTACACTGAAGCTTTCTTT,CASSPGQGYTEAFF,14,TRBV28,TRBJ1-1,NA,TRBD1
TGTGCCAGCAGCTTAGCCCGACTAGGAGGACTGTCGAAGGGCGGTCGAAACAATGAGCAGTTCTTC,CASSLARLGGLSKGGRNNEQFF,22,TRBV7-2,TRBJ2-1,few,NA
TGTGCCAGCAGTTTGGGCAGGAAGCAGACCCAGTACTTC,CASSLGRKQTQYF,13,TRBV28,TRBJ2-5,once,NA
TGTGCCAGCAGTTACTCCCCCGCCCGGAGGGCCCACGAGCAGTACTTC,CASSYSPARRAHEQYF,16,TRBV6-5,TRBJ2-7,NA,NA
TGTGCCAGTACGACAGGGGTGATGGGCAATGAGCAGTTCTTC,CASTTGVMGNEQFF,14,TRBV19,TRBJ2-1,few,TRBD1
TGTGCCAGCCGCGCCGGGAGTCACGAGCAGTACTTC,CASRAGSHEQYF,12,TRBV28,TRBJ2-7,NA,NA
TGTGCCATCAGTGAGATGAGCGGGAGCTCCTACAATGAGCAGTTCTTC,CAISEMSGSSYNEQFF,16,TRBV10-3,TRBJ2-1,few,TRBD2
TGCGCCAGCAGGGGAGCCTCCAGCTCCTACAATGAGCAGTTCTTC,CASRGASSSYNEQFF,15,TRBV4-3,TRBJ2-1,NA,NA
TGTGCCAGCAGTCGACAGGGGAGGGACACTGAAGCTTTCTTT,CASSRQGRDTEAFF,14,TRBV6-2/TRBV6-3,TRBJ1-1,once,TRBD1
TGTGCCAGCTCGCAGGCCGCAACTAATGAAAAACTGTTTTTT,CASSQAATNEKLFF,14,TRBV7-9,TRBJ1-4,NA,NA
TGTGCCAGCACCGCGACGCGGCCGAGCTACGAGCAGTACTTC,CASTATRPSYEQYF,14,TRBV28,TRBJ2-7,few,NA
TGTGCCACCCAACAGGGGGGGGAGAGGGTTGAAGCTTTCTTT,CATQQGGERVEAFF,14,TRBV19,TRBJ1-1,NA,TRBD1
TGCAGTGCTAGAGTAGGGGGAGAGGCTTTCTTT,CSARVGGEAFF,11,TRBV20-1,TRBJ1-1,NA,NA
TGCGCCAGCAGCCAAGATTCCCGGACAGCTAATGAAAAACTGTTTTTT,CASSQDSRTANEKLFF,16,TRBV4-1,TRBJ1-4,few,NA
TGTGCCAGCAGTTACTCGCCTAGCGGGACGCAGTTCTTC,CASSYSPSGTQFF,13,TRBV6-5,TRBJ2-1,NA,TRBD2
TGCGCCAGCAGGCAGGGGACAGGAACGATCACAGATACGCAGTATTTT,CASRQGTGTITDTQYF,16,TRBV5-1,TRBJ2-3,NA,TRBD1
TGTGCCAGTAGTATTGATAGGGGCAAGGGCTATGGCTACACCTTC,CASSIDRGKGYGYTF,15,TRBV19,TRBJ1-2,once,NA
TGTGCCAGCAGTTCAACGGATTCACCCCTCCACTTT,CASSSTDSPLHF,12,TRBV28,TRBJ1-6,NA,NA
TGTGCCAGCAGTGACGCAGGGTTCAGTCAGCCCCAGCATTTT,CASSDAGFSQPQHF,14,TRBV6-1,TRBJ1-5,once,NA
TGTGCCAGCAGGGACAGAGCTAACTATGGCTACACCTTC,CASRDRANYGYTF,13,TRBV6-5,TRBJ1-2,NA,NA
TGTGCCATCAGTGAGTATCTTGAGGGACTCTCAGCTCACAATGAGCAGTTCTTC,CAISEYLEGLSAHNEQFF,18,TRBV10-3,TRBJ2-1,NA,NA
TGCGCCAGCAGCCAAGTTTTCACGGACTCCCCCTACGAGCAGTACTTC,CASSQVFTDSPYEQYF,16,TRBV4-1,TRBJ2-7,NA,NA